Listed below are T cell receptor beta chains from one sample, sequenced in a study of T-cell memory formation after mild COVID-19. Using its own MiXCR run on the 5' RACE reads, TCRdb lists one record per CDR3 protein. The table includes fewer than 450,000 distinct CDR3 sequences, 24% detected once. The sequenced sample consisted of PBMCs or a T cell subset sorted from them (not recorded which). These receptor sequences come from an adult woman who had mild COVID-19 (a few samples of this study predate the infection). Cell type and time point are not known. Both conserved end residues are part of each CDR3. Fields, in order: V gene, CDR3 protein.

TRBV4-2,CASSQDIRQGAGDEQFF
TRBV23-1,CASSQPRDRVHGYTF
TRBV15,CATSRDQAEIGYTF
TRBV20-1,CSARISARNTEAFF
TRBV5-1,CASSLSPGYTEAFF
TRBV6-5,CASSRQVYNEQFF
TRBV12-3/TRBV12-4,CASSRVLGVTQYF
TRBV6-6,CASSSGGVTGTAAF
TRBV5-1,CASSTGLTYEQYF
TRBV20-1,CSANGQGSDTQYF
TRBV7-6,CASSLVPRRYNEQFF
TRBV20-1,CSANNRDRGYNEQFF
TRBV3-1,CASSQDLRLEQYF
TRBV20-1,CSARALRGDSIYEQYF
TRBV12-3/TRBV12-4,CASGSNYEQYF
TRBV6-6,CASIRTGGPLRSGYTF
TRBV5-6,CASSFPGTGEWETQYF
TRBV7-9,CASSLGSSRETQYF
TRBV6-6,CASSLVGGGEKLFF
TRBV3-1,CASSQRSRGSSPLHF
TRBV5-1,CASSLGLGTAIDEAFF
TRBV18,CASSPSADTQYF
TRBV24-1,CATSDLIASGEYNEQFF
TRBV7-8,CASSSSPNQPQHF
TRBV7-3,CASSSDMNTEAFF
TRBV29-1,CSVKAQGGGETQYF
TRBV7-3,CASSSGQNYSPLHF
TRBV9,CASSVGWGGSAEQYF
TRBV20-1,CSARDSGSDTEAFF
TRBV7-2,CASSLRGPEAFF
TRBV5-1,CASSLISGSDTEAFF
TRBV7-3,CASSLGGLNTGELFF
TRBV12-3/TRBV12-4,CASNTPGQVNYNEQFF
TRBV7-6,CASSPRASGGAPYEQYF
TRBV20-1,CSPRGQGNQPQHF
TRBV12-3/TRBV12-4,CASREGLSYEQYF
TRBV29-1,CSVVNSGTGNTEAFF
TRBV29-1,CSVVNYNEQFF
TRBV5-1,CASSLVGGRVNEQFF
TRBV9,CASSRTGGSPTEAFF
TRBV7-6,CASSLGSFGTSGRRNTQYF
TRBV7-6,CASSLASAGLIPADTQYF
TRBV18,CASSTGQGTNTEAFF
TRBV11-3,CASSLGGSLKGGYTF
TRBV4-2,CASSLGTQGGYEQYF
TRBV24-1,CATSFRASESYNEQFF
TRBV5-1,CASHPGGSTFADTQYF
TRBV5-1,CASSRWTGDNSPLHF
TRBV7-6,CASSPRGERGLSSYEQYF
TRBV4-2,CASSQGLNQGSGNTIYF
TRBV6-1,CASSLQGHQPQHF
TRBV5-1,CASSFRDPRRDEQFF
TRBV4-2,CASSQGGVYNEQFF
TRBV27,CASSLDGTVTYEQYF
TRBV10-3,CAISESETRSSYEQYF
TRBV5-1,CASSFGTEETQYF